These 21 T cell receptor beta chains share one sample of origin, sequenced in a study of control samples from healthy donors and cancer patients. Some clones are missing from TCRdb's copy, which holds only in-frame ones; the method was immunoSEQ multiplex PCR. The data hold 100,000 to 150,000 clones, with approximately 92% observed a single time. The specimen was PBMCs. All receptors derive from a man older than 75 with head and neck cancer.

The chain combines TRBV4-2 with TRBJ2-3; D is possibly TRBD2 (5 bases). V was clipped by 3 bases and J by 5 bases, with 9 bases between them. This CDR3 has 13 residues. Germline CDR1 and CDR2: LGHNA and YNFKEQ. CDR3 sequence (DNA): TGTGCCAGCAGCCAGCGGGCGGGAGATACGCAGTATTTT. Its protein product is CASSQRAGDTQYF.

This clone was recorded once. The chain links TRBV3-1 (or the pseudogene TRBV3-2) to TRBJ1-5; the match to TRBD1 covers 7 bases. This CDR3 has 15 amino acids. The V segment lost 2 bases and the J segment 1 base; nucleotides outside the gene matches: 2. Germline values: CDR1 LGHDT, CDR2 YNNKEL (reference sequence). CDR3 coding DNA: TGTGCCAGCAGCCAAAAAGGGGGCAGCAATCAGCCCCAGCATTTT. Its translation is CASSQKGGSNQPQHF.

This clone came up once. This sequence joins TRBV5-1 and TRBJ2-1; 7 nucleotides agree with TRBD2. CDR3 length: 12 residues. Germline trimming cut 3 bases from V and 10 bases from J; bases unmatched to any gene: 4. Germline V gene sequence: CDR1 SGHRS, CDR2 YFSETQ. CDR3 in amino acids: CASSSGGGEQFF. DNA for the CDR3: TGCGCCAGCAGCTCTGGCGGGGGAGAGCAGTTCTTC.

The chain uses TRBV18 and TRBJ2-3; D may match TRBD1 or TRBD2 (5 bases each). V was cut by 8 bases and J by 3 bases, with 12 bases left in between. Germline-derived CDR1 and CDR2 are KGHSH and LQKENI. The CDR3 sequence is 13 residues long. Here the CDR3 reads CASVPGPTDTQYF. The CDR3, as DNA: TGTGCCAGCGTACCGGGACCTACAGATACGCAGTATTTT.

This chain uses TRBV7-8 with TRBJ2-5; D gene unclear. Germline V CDR1 and CDR2: SGHVS, FQNEAQ. CDR3 size: 12 residues. With 7 bases removed from V and 7 bases from J, the gap between germline ends came to 13 bases. CDR3: CASTSARPTQYF. Here the CDR3 DNA reads TGTGCCAGCACCTCTGCGAGACCGACCCAGTACTTC.

The V gene is TRBV2, the J gene TRBJ2-2; D is uncertain. This CDR3 has 13 residues. V was cut by 6 bases and J by 1 base, with 6 bases left in between. CDR1 and CDR2 from the germline V gene are SNHLY and FYNNEI. The DNA for the CDR3 is TGTGCCAGCAGCCTCCGGAACACCGGGGAGCTGTTTTTT. Amino acids: CASSLRNTGELFF.

The chain employs TRBV27 and TRBJ1-3; 7 bases are a match to TRBD1. CDR3 length: 17 amino acids. The germline gives CDR1 MNHEY, CDR2 SMNVEV (reference sequence). The V segment lost 2 bases and the J segment 0 bases; nucleotides outside the gene matches: 7. The CDR3 is CASSLKNRGNSGNTIYF. CDR3 DNA: TGTGCCAGCAGTTTAAAGAACAGGGGTAACTCTGGAAACACCATATATTTT.

The rearrangement joins TRBV19 to TRBJ2-2; 9 bases agree with TRBD1. V shed 1 base and J 0 bases; nucleotides not matched to a gene: 9. Germline values: CDR1 LNHDA, CDR2 SQIVND (reference sequence). This CDR3 comprises 19 residues. CDR3 protein: CASSIVGDRGIANTGELFF. CDR3 DNA sequence: TGTGCCAGTAGTATAGTCGGCGACAGGGGGATAGCGAACACCGGGGAGCTGTTTTTT.

A few counts support this clone. The rearrangement links TRBV7-2 to TRBJ2-1; D call uncertain. The CDR3 has 13 residues. The ends were cut back, 5 bases at V and 2 bases at J, with 7 bases in the middle. CDR1 is SGHTA, CDR2 FQGNSA, per germline. The CDR3 DNA sequence: TGTGCCAGCAGCATGGGAACCTACAATGAGCAGTTCTTC. It is translated as CASSMGTYNEQFF.

The J gene is TRBJ1-2, the V gene TRBV5-1; TRBD1 agrees at 9 bases. The length of the CDR3 is 14 residues. Germline V gives CDR1 SGHRS, CDR2 YFSETQ. V dropped 3 bases and J dropped 6; count of bases not matched to a gene: 6. The CDR3 region has the DNA TGCGCCAGCAGCTCCCCGGACAGGGGACATGGCTACACCTTC. It translates to CASSSPDRGHGYTF.

The J gene is TRBJ1-5, the V gene TRBV7-9; a possible D gene is TRBD1 (5 bases). The CDR3 spans 15 residues. The germline CDR1 and CDR2 sequences are SEHNR and FQNEAQ (reference sequence). The V and J ends lost 1 base and 2 bases respectively, with 9 bases between them. The DNA of the CDR3 is TGTGCCAGCAGCTTAGAGGGGAAGGGCAATCAGCCCCAGCATTTT. The encoded protein is CASSLEGKGNQPQHF.

This sequence joins TRBV19 and TRBJ2-5; 9 nucleotides agree with TRBD1. CDR3 length equals 15 residues. The V gene's germline CDR1 is LNHDA and CDR2 SQIVND (reference sequence). V was clipped by 3 bases and J by 4 bases; unmatched bases: 6. The CDR3 nucleotides are TGTGCCAGTAGTATTGGACAGGGGCCCTCAGAGACCCAGTACTTC. Translating it yields CASSIGQGPSETQYF.

Only one count was recorded for this clone. J is TRBJ1-2 and V is TRBV24-1; D might be TRBD1 (6 bases). V was pared by 3 bases and J by 8 bases, with 9 bases between. CDR1 and CDR2 (germline): KGHDR, SFDVKD. The CDR3 is 12 residues long. CDR3 region: CATSDARGGYTF. The CDR3 DNA sequence: TGTGCCACCAGTGATGCCAGGGGAGGCTACACCTTC.

The chain links TRBV5-1 to TRBJ1-1; TRBD1 is a possible D gene (5 bases). The CDR3 loop spans 13 amino acids. CDR1 is SGHRS, CDR2 YFSETQ, per germline. Trimming cost V 0 bases and J 4 bases, with 7 bases left between them. CDR3: CASSLGGGTEAFF. The CDR3 DNA follows: TGCGCCAGCAGCTTGGGCGGGGGCACTGAAGCTTTCTTT.

The rearrangement joins TRBV18 to TRBJ2-7; a possible D gene is TRBD2 (5 bases). Germline assignment: CDR1 KGHSH and CDR2 LQKENI. V was trimmed by 3 bases and J by 3 bases, leaving 18 bases between them. This CDR3 contains 16 residues. CDR3 sequence (DNA): TGTGCCAGCTCACCCCTGGCCGGATCGAGGGACTACGAGCAGTACTTC. Its protein product is CASSPLAGSRDYEQYF.

V usage is TRBV11-2 and J usage is TRBJ1-4; 9 bases line up with TRBD1. J gave up 6 bases and V 5 bases, and 4 bases lay outside the gene matches. CDR1 is SGHAT and CDR2 is FQNNGV in the germline V gene. The length of the CDR3 is 14 residues. CDR3 residues: CASSPGQGYEKLFF. The CDR3 region has the DNA TGTGCCAGCAGCCCCGGACAGGGGTATGAAAAACTGTTTTTT.

V is TRBV6-1 and J is TRBJ1-5; D ambiguous. Germline values: CDR1 MNHNS, CDR2 SASEGT. This CDR3 spans 14 amino acids. With 2 bases removed from V and 3 bases from J, the gap between germline ends came to 8 bases. CDR3 sequence: CASSEPRLNQPQHF. The CDR3 coding sequence is TGTGCCAGCAGTGAACCCCGTCTCAATCAGCCCCAGCATTTT.

This clone was recorded once. The J gene is TRBJ2-7, the V gene TRBV5-4; TRBD1 agrees at 7 bases. With 5 bases clipped from V and 0 bases from J, the junction kept 8 bases outside the gene matches. The CDR3 consists of 15 residues. Germline V gene sequence: CDR1 SGHNT, CDR2 YYREEE (reference sequence). The CDR3 loop reads CASSSGQTISYEQYF. For the CDR3, the DNA is TGTGCCAGCAGTTCGGGACAGACTATCTCCTACGAGCAGTACTTC. Using reference TRBV5-4 and TRBJ2-7 for the parts outside the CDR3, the full variable domain is ETGVTQSPTHLIKTRGQQVTLRCSSQSGHNTVSWYQQALGQGPQFIFQYYREEENGRGNFPPRFSGLQFPNYSSELNVNALELDDSALYLCASSSGQTISYEQYFGPGTRLTVT.

The gene calls are TRBV4-1 and TRBJ1-5; a possible D gene is TRBD1 (5 bases). This CDR3 region has 15 residues. Germline V gene sequence: CDR1 MGHRA, CDR2 YSYEKL. V was clipped by 6 bases and J by 4 bases, with 16 bases between them. The CDR3 sequence is CASSVEMWGNQPQHF. The CDR3 DNA reads as TGCGCCAGCAGTGTCGAAATGTGGGGGAATCAGCCCCAGCATTTT.

The V and J genes are TRBV28 and TRBJ1-1; D is unclear. CDR1 is MDHEN, CDR2 SYDVKM, per germline. The CDR3 extends over 14 amino acids. V lost 3 bases and J 1 base, leaving 9 bases between the germline ends. The CDR3, as DNA: TGTGCCAGCAGTTTCGGGTCAGCGAACACTGAAGCTTTCTTT. Amino acid sequence: CASSFGSANTEAFF.

J is TRBJ2-1 and V is TRBV7-2; D call uncertain. Per germline, CDR1 SGHTA and CDR2 FQGNSA. CDR3 length: 16 amino acids. V lost 5 bases and J lost 0, with 14 bases in between. The CDR3 nucleotides read TGTGCCAGCAGCCAAGAAACTACGAGCTCCTACAATGAGCAGTTCTTC. Its protein product is CASSQETTSSYNEQFF. The entire variable domain, with the rest obtained from reference TRBV7-2 and TRBJ2-1, is as follows: GAGVSQSPSNKVTEKGKDVELRCDPISGHTALYWYRQSLGQGLEFLIYFQGNSAPDKSGLPSDRFSAERTGGSVSTLTIQRTQQEDSAVYLCASSQETTSSYNEQFFGPGTRLTVL.